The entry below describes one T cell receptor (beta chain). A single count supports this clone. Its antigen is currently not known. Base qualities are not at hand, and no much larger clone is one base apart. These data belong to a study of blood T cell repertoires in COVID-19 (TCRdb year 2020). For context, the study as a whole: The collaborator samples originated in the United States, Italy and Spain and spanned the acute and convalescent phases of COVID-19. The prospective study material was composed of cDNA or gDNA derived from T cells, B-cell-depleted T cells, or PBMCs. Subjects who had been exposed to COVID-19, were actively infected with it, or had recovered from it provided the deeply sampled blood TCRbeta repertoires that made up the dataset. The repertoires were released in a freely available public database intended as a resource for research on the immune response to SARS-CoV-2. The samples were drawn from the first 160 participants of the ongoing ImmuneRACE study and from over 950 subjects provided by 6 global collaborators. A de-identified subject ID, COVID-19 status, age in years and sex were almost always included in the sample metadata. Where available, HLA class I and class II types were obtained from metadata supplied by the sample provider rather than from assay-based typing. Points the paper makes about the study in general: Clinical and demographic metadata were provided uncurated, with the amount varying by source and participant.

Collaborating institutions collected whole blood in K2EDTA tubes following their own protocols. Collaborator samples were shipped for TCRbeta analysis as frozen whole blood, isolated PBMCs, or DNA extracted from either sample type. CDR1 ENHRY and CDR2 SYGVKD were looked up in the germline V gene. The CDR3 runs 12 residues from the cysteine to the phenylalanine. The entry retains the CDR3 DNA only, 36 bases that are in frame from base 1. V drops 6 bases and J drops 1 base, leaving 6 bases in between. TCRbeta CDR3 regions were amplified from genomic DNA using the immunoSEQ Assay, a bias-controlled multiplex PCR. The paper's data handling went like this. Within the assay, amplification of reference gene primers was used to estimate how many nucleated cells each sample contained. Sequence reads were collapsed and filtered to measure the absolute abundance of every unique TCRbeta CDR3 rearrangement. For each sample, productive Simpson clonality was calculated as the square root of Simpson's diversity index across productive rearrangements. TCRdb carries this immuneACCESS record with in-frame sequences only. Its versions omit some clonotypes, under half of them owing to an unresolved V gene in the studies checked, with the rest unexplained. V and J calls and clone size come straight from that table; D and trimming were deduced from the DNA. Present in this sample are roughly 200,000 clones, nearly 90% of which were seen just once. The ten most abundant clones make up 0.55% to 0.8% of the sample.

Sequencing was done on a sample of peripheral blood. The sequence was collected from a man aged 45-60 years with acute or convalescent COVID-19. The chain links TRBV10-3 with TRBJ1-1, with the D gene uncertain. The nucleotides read TGTGCCATCAGCGGAGCGAACACTGAAGCTTTCTTT. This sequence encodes CAISGANTEAFF.